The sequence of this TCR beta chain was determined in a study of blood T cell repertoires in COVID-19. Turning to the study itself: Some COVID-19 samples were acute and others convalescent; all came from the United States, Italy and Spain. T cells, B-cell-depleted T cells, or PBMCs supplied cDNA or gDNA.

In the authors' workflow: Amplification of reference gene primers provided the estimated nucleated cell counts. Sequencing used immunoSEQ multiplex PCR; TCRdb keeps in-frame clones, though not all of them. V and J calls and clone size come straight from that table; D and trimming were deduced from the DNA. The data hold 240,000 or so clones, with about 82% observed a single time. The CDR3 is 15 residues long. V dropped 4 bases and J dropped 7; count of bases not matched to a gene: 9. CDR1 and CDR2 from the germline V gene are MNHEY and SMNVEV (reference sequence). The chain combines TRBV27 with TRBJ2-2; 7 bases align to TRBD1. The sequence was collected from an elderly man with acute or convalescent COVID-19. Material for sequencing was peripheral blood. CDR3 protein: CASSSSTGWGGELFF. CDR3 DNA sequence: TGTGCCAGCAGTTCCTCGACAGGGTGGGGCGGGGAGCTGTTTTTT.